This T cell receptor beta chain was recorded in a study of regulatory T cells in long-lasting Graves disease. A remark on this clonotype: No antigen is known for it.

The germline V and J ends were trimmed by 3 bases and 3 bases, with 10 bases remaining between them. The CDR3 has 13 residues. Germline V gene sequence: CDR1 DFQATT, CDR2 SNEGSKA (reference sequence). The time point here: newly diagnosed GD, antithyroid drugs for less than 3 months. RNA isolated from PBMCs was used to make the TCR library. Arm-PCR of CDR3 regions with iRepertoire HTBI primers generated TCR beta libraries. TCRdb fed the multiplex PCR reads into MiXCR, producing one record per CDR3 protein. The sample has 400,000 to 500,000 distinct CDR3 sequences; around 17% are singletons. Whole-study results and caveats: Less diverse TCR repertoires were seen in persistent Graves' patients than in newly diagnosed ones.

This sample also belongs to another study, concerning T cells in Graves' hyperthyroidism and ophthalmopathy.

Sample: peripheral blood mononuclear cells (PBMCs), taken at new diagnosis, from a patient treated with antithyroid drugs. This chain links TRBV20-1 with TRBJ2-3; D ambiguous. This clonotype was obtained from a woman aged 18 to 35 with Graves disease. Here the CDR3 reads CSARQPGTDTQYF. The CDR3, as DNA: TGCAGTGCTAGGCAACCTGGGACAGATACGCAGTATTTT.